This T cell receptor beta chain emerged from a study of blood T cell repertoires in COVID-19. As for the study in general: Researchers got acute and convalescent COVID-19 samples from the United States, Italy and Spain. From T cells, B-cell-depleted T cells, or PBMCs came the material, which was cDNA or gDNA.

Seattle patients were enrolled during active infection and followed longitudinally. In the original analysis: The authors estimated nucleated cell counts from reference gene primer amplification. Some clones are missing from TCRdb's copy, which holds only in-frame ones; the method was immunoSEQ multiplex PCR. V, J and clone size are those of that table, while D and trimming were read from the DNA. The data show about 160,000 clones, with roughly 88% seen just once and approximately 6.9% held by the top ten. The CDR3 sequence is 18 residues long. V dropped 6 bases and J dropped 1 base, with 22 bases sitting between them. CDR1 and CDR2 from the germline V gene are MNHEY and SVGEGT.

The chain is built from TRBV6-2 or TRBV6-3 and TRBJ1-5; TRBD1 is a possible D gene (6 bases). This receptor was identified in a man older than 75 with COVID-19, enrolled during active disease. The sample was peripheral blood. The CDR3 region is CASSPYPSQGWSNQPQHF. The CDR3 DNA is TGTGCCAGCAGCCCCTACCCGTCACAGGGATGGAGCAATCAGCCCCAGCATTTT.